The 13 T cell receptor beta chains below all came from one sample that was sequenced in a study of beta chain features in type 1 diabetes (dated by TCRdb to about 2018). The library was generated by the immunoSEQ multiplex PCR assay. The High Capacity cDNA Reverse Transcription Kit was used to reverse transcribe all of the isolated RNA, meaning that expressed TCRB transcripts were what got sequenced. TCRdb holds this immuneACCESS table with in-frame rearrangements only. Some clones are missing; in checked studies, unresolved V genes explain under half, and the rest has no known cause. This sample comprises about 620,000 clones, about a sixth of them detected only once. Of the sample, about 0.097% falls within the top ten clones. Material for sequencing was naive CD4+ T cells from blood. What the cell subset or site label conveys for this sample: true naive CD4+ T cells. The source of these receptors is a man in his late teens or twenties in good health.

This chain's CDR3 is CASVGFYTEAFF. CDR3 nucleotide sequence: TGTGCCAGCGTGGGATTTTACACTGAAGCTTTCTTT. The rearrangement uses TRBV10-3 and TRBJ1-1; D not resolved. With 10 bases removed from V and 3 bases from J, the gap between germline ends came to 12 bases. The CDR3 loop spans 12 amino acids. Germline V gene sequence: CDR1 ENHRY, CDR2 SYGVKD.

This clone has just a few counts. The V and J genes are TRBV4-2 and TRBJ2-4, with D maybe TRBD2 (6 bases). V lost 1 base, J lost 0 bases, and 13 bases lay in between. The CDR3 length is 17 residues. CDR1 and CDR2 from the germline V gene are LGHNA and YNFKEQ. CDR3 residues: CASSQGSGEIAKNIQYF. The DNA of the CDR3 is TGTGCCAGCAGCCAAGGTTCGGGAGAGATAGCCAAAAACATTCAGTACTTC.

The V and J genes are TRBV6-5 and TRBJ2-1, with 12 bases lining up with TRBD1. Looked up from germline, CDR1 is MNHEY and CDR2 is SVGAGI. After removal of 2 bases from V and 7 bases from J, the junction contained 3 bases not matched to a gene. This CDR3 region has 15 residues. The CDR3: CASSYGTGGWNEQFF. CDR3 sequence (DNA): TGTGCCAGCAGTTACGGGACAGGGGGCTGGAATGAGCAGTTCTTC.

This clone has a handful of counts. This chain connects TRBV6-5 to TRBJ1-1; no reliable D call. Trimming stripped 4 bases from V and 1 base from J, with 16 bases between. The CDR3 contains 16 residues. Germline CDR1 reads MNHEY; CDR2 reads SVGAGI. CDR3 sequence reads: CASSFSLGQKNTEAFF. Written as DNA, the CDR3 is TGTGCCAGCAGTTTCTCCCTTGGGCAGAAGAACACTGAAGCTTTCTTT.

This clone was recorded a few times. The chain recombines TRBV5-1 with TRBJ1-2, with D possibly TRBD1 on 5 matching bases. This CDR3 has 14 residues. CDR1 and CDR2 (germline): SGHRS, YFSETQ. Trimming removed 2 bases from V and 3 bases from J, with 11 bases in between. The CDR3 nucleotides read TGCGCCAGCAGCTTCCAGGGAATGGACTATGGCTACACCTTC. Amino acids: CASSFQGMDYGYTF.

This chain connects TRBV28 to TRBJ2-5; a possible D gene is TRBD1 (6 bases). Germline CDR1 reads MDHEN; CDR2 reads SYDVKM. This CDR3 comprises 15 residues. Trimming removed 5 bases from V and 7 bases from J, with 20 bases in between. In DNA, the CDR3 is TGTGCCAGCAGTCCGATATACAGGGTCCGGGGGACCCAGTACTTC. Protein sequence: CASSPIYRVRGTQYF. Filled out from reference TRBV28 and TRBJ2-5, the complete variable domain reads DVKVTQSSRYLVKRTGEKVFLECVQDMDHENMFWYRQDPGLGLRLIYFSYDVKMKEKGDIPEGYSVSREKKERFSLILESASTNQTSMYLCASSPIYRVRGTQYFGPGTRLLVL.

This clone was seen more than once but under ten times. The chain combines TRBV7-3 with TRBJ2-1, with TRBD2 matching over 11 bases. Germline CDR1 SGHTA, CDR2 FQGTGA. V was pared by 5 bases and J by 2 bases, with 8 bases of the junction left unmatched. CDR3 size: 17 residues. CDR3 in amino acids: CASSHTSGLAAYNEQFF. DNA of the CDR3: TGTGCCAGCAGCCATACATCGGGACTAGCGGCCTACAATGAGCAGTTCTTC. Full variable domain (outside the CDR3, taken from reference TRBV7-3 and TRBJ2-1): GAGVSQTPSNKVTEKGKYVELRCDPISGHTALYWYRQSLGQGPEFLIYFQGTGAADDSGLPNDRFFAVRPEGSVSTLKIQRTERGDSAVYLCASSHTSGLAAYNEQFFGPGTRLTVL.

This clone was observed once. The rearrangement joins TRBV29-1 to TRBJ2-7, with 7 bases lining up with TRBD1. CDR3 length: 12 residues. After removal of 7 bases from V and 2 bases from J, the junction contained 5 bases not matched to a gene. Germline V gene data show CDR1 as SQVTM and CDR2 as ANQGSEA. CDR3 DNA sequence: TGCAGCGCCGTGGGGACAGCCTACGAGCAGTACTTC. This gives the protein CSAVGTAYEQYF.

The chain has TRBV7-2 and TRBJ1-1; maybe TRBD1 (6 bases). Trimming removed 3 bases from V and 1 base from J, with 12 bases in between. The CDR3 is 15 amino acids. The germline V gene encodes CDR1 SGHTA and CDR2 FQGNSA. The CDR3 region is CASSFGQSRNTEAFF. CDR3 nucleotide sequence: TGTGCCAGCAGCTTTGGACAGTCTAGGAACACTGAAGCTTTCTTT.

The rearrangement links TRBV7-3 to TRBJ1-1; 7 positions agree with TRBD1. From germline, CDR1 is SGHTA and CDR2 FQGTGA. There are 14 residues in the CDR3. J lost 1 base, V lost 3 bases, and 2 bases had no gene match. CDR3: CASSLGQRNTEAFF. The CDR3 DNA reads as TGTGCCAGCAGCTTGGGACAGCGGAACACTGAAGCTTTCTTT.

V usage is TRBV9 and J usage is TRBJ2-6, with D tentatively TRBD2 (5 bases). The CDR3 is 16 residues long. Germline lookup yields CDR1 SGDLS and CDR2 YYNGEE. V shed 2 bases and J shed 0 bases, with 9 bases lying between them. The CDR3 is CASSVDGSSGANVLTF. In DNA, the CDR3 is TGTGCCAGCAGCGTGGATGGGAGCTCTGGGGCCAACGTCCTGACTTTC.

There are a few counts of this clone. The chain uses TRBV6-5 and TRBJ2-7; the D gene could be TRBD1 or TRBD2 (6 bases each). The germline CDR1 and CDR2 sequences are MNHEY and SVGAGI. The CDR3 is 14 residues long. Trimming left V 5 bases short and J 2 bases short, with 13 bases between. As DNA, the CDR3 is TGTGCCAGCAGTCGGACTACAGGGACCTACGAGCAGTACTTC. This encodes CASSRTTGTYEQYF.

V gene TRBV29-1 combines with J gene TRBJ2-2; D is undetermined. Per the germline V gene, CDR1 is SQVTM and CDR2 is ANQGSEA. This CDR3 contains 13 residues. The V gene lost 7 bases and the J gene lost 1 base, with 10 bases spanning the gap. As DNA, the CDR3 is TGCAGCGGAACGACAAGGAACACCGGGGAGCTGTTTTTT. It codes for CSGTTRNTGELFF.